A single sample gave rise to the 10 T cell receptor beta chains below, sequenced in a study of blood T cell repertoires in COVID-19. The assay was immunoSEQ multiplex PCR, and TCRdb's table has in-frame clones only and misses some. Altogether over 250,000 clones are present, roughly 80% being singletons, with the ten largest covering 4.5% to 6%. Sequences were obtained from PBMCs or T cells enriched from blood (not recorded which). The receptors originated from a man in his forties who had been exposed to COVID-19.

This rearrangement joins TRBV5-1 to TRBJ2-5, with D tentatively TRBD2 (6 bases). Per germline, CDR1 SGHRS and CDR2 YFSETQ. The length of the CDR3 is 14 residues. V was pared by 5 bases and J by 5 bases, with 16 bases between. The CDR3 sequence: CASRTVLAGETQYF. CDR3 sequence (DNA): TGCGCCAGCAGGACAGTCCTCGCGGGGGAGACCCAGTACTTC.

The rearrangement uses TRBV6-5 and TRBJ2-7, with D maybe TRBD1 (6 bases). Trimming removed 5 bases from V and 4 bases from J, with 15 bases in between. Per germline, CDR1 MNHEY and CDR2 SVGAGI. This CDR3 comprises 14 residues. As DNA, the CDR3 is TGTGCCAGCAGTCTACACATAACAGGGTACGAGCAGTACTTC. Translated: CASSLHITGYEQYF.

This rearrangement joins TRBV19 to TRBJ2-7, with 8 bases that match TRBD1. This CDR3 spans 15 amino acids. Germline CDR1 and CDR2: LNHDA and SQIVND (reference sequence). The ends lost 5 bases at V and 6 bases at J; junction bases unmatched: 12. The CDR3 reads CASSWGTGGKVEQYF. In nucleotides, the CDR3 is TGTGCCAGTAGTTGGGGCACAGGGGGTAAGGTCGAGCAGTACTTC.

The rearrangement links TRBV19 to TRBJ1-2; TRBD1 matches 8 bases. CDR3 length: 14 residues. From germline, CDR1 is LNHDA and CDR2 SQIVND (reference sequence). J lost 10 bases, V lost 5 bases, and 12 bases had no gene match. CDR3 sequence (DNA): TGTGCCAGTAGTCGGCTCGGACAGGGCTTGTTCTACACCTTC. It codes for CASSRLGQGLFYTF.

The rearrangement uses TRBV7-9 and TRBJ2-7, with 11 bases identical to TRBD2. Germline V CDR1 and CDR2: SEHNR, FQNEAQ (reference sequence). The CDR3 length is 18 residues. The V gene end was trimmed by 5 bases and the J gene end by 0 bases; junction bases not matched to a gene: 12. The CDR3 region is CASSPPTGTSGSSYEQYF. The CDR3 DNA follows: TGTGCCAGCAGCCCTCCGACCGGGACTAGCGGAAGCTCCTACGAGCAGTACTTC.

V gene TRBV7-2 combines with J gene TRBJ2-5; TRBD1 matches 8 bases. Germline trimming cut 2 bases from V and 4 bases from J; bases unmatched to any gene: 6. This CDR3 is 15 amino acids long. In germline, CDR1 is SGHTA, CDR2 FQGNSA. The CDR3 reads CASSLSGGFGETQYF. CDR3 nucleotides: TGTGCCAGCAGCTTATCAGGGGGCTTTGGAGAGACCCAGTACTTC.

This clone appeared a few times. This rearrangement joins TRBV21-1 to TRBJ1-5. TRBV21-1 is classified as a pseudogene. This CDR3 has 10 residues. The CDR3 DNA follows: TGTGCCAGCCTGCTAGAGTCTGAACATTTT. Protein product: CASLLESEHF.

CDR3 residues: CASSSTSEYASEQYF. For the CDR3, the DNA is TGTGCCAGCAGCTCGACTAGCGAATATGCCTCCGAGCAGTACTTC. The chain carries TRBV5-6 and TRBJ2-7; 8 positions match TRBD2. CDR3 length: 15 residues. The V gene's germline CDR1 is SGHDT and CDR2 YYEEEE. The V and J ends lost 3 bases and 6 bases, in that order; junction bases with no gene match: 11.

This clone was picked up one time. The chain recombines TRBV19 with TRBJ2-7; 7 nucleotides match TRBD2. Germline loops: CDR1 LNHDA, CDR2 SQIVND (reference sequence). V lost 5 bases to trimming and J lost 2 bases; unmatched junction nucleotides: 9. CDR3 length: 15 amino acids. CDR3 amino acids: CASSSHVAGPYEQYF. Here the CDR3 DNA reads TGTGCCAGTAGTTCCCACGTAGCGGGTCCCTACGAGCAGTACTTC. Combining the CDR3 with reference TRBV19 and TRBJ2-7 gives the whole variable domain DGGITQSPKYLFRKEGQNVTLSCEQNLNHDAMYWYRQDPGQGLRLIYYSQIVNDFQKGDIAEGYSVSREKKESFPLTVTSAQKNPTAFYLCASSSHVAGPYEQYFGPGTRLTVT.

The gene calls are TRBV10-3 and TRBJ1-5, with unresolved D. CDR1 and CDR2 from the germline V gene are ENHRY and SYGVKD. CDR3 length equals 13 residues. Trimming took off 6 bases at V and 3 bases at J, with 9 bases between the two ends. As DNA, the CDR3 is TGTGCCATCAGGGGGAGGTCCAATCAGCCCCAGCATTTT. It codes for CAIRGRSNQPQHF.